This record concerns one T cell receptor beta chain sequence. Its antigen is undetermined. This sample was included in a study of cytomegalovirus exposure and HLA in healthy donors. General study results and limits: For TCR beta chains, V- and J-gene trimming was later linked to a missense DCLRE1C variant.

V was shortened by 0 bases and J by 8 bases, with 16 bases between the two germline ends. Looked up from germline, CDR1 is MGHRA and CDR2 is YSYEKL. The CDR3 extends over 16 amino acids. Both 60 Vbeta primers and 13 Jbeta primers went into the PCR. Profiling relied on immunoSEQ multiplex PCR, and the TCRdb table lists in-frame clones only, not all of them. The repertoire holds fewer than 120,000 clones, with approximately 78% as singletons. The rearrangement joins TRBV4-1 to TRBJ1-4, with D tentatively TRBD1 (6 bases). The receptor comes from a woman between 25 and 40 years old in good health and CMV-seronegative. Sequencing input: PBMCs. The CDR3 loop is CASSQDGGGAGEKLFF. The DNA of the CDR3 is TGCGCCAGCAGCCAAGATGGGGGGGGCGCAGGGGAAAAACTGTTTTTT.